This TCR beta chain was recovered during a study of sequential checkpoint blockade in melanoma. Generated by immunoSEQ multiplex PCR, the TCRdb table keeps only in-frame clones and is missing some. The sample has around 40,000 clones; about nine tenths are singletons. V gave up 2 bases and J gave up 1 base, with 8 bases separating them. The CDR3 totals 14 residues. Germline V CDR1 and CDR2: MGHRA, YSYEKL. Treatment here: randomized to nivolumab then ipilimumab (arm A) or the reverse (arm B). The chain joins TRBV4-1 to TRBJ1-2, with a weak D call TRBD1 (6 bases). This clonotype was sampled from a human donor with melanoma. This sample comprised CD8+ T cells sorted from blood (inferred from file names), obtained from a patient given nivolumab and ipilimumab in sequence. The chain's CDR3 is CASSQPGVNYGYTF. DNA for the CDR3: TGCGCCAGCAGCCAACCAGGGGTTAACTATGGCTACACCTTC.